The 32 T cell receptor beta chains listed next were all sequenced from one sample in a study of radiation and T cells in renal cell carcinoma. Time point indicated: blood 4 weeks post-SBRT, at nephrectomy. Treatment specified: 15 Gy SBRT to primary tumor, nephrectomy 4 weeks later. Clones were sequenced by immunoSEQ multiplex PCR, and TCRdb holds only the in-frame ones, with some missing. The repertoire holds some 44,000 clones, with 65% to 85% as singletons. The sample was blood, taken from a patient whose treatment included radiotherapy and nephrectomy. The receptor source for this set is a woman aged 65 to 85 with renal cell carcinoma.

V and J are TRBV6-5 and TRBJ1-1; D is uncertain. The CDR3 spans 14 residues. The ends were cut back, 1 base at V and 6 bases at J, with 12 bases in the middle. CDR1 is MNHEY, CDR2 SVGAGI, per germline. The CDR3 region has the DNA TGTGCCAGCAGTTACTATGAGGGTGGATCTGAAGCTTTCTTT. Translating it yields CASSYYEGGSEAFF.

This chain links TRBV6-5 with TRBJ1-2; D possibly corresponds to TRBD1 (5 bases). CDR1 is MNHEY, CDR2 SVGAGI, per germline. The CDR3 sequence is 13 residues long. V was cut by 1 base and J by 8 bases, with 11 bases left in between. The CDR3 spells CASSYFKRGGYTF. The CDR3 region has the DNA TGTGCCAGCAGTTACTTTAAAAGGGGAGGCTACACCTTC.

This chain connects TRBV5-1 to TRBJ1-2; possibly TRBD1 for D (6 bases). CDR1 and CDR2 from the germline V gene are SGHRS and YFSETQ. V lost 2 bases and J 5 bases, leaving 10 bases between the germline ends. CDR3 length: 13 amino acids. As DNA, the CDR3 is TGCGCCAGCAGCTTAGGACAGACGTATGGCTACACCTTC. Encoded protein: CASSLGQTYGYTF.

The J gene is TRBJ1-3, the V gene TRBV30; a possible D gene is TRBD1 (6 bases). CDR3 length equals 12 residues. V lost 3 bases, J lost 4 bases, and 7 bases lay in between. The germline CDR1 and CDR2 sequences are GTSNPN and SVGIG (reference sequence). The CDR3 spells CAWSTGGNTIYF. For the CDR3, the DNA is TGTGCCTGGAGCACAGGGGGAAACACCATATATTTT.

V is TRBV30 and J is TRBJ1-4; tentatively, D is TRBD1 (5 bases). The germline CDR1 and CDR2 sequences are GTSNPN and SVGIG (reference sequence). Trimming took off 4 bases at V and 4 bases at J, with 16 bases between the two ends. CDR3 length equals 15 residues. CDR3 nucleotide sequence: TGTGCCTGGACCCAAGCAGGGAGGAATAATGAAAAACTGTTTTTT. Translation: CAWTQAGRNNEKLFF.

The chain carries TRBV4-2 and TRBJ2-7; 7 nucleotides match TRBD2. The CDR3 is 16 amino acids. Germline V gene lookup returns CDR1 LGHNA and CDR2 YNFKEQ. The ends lost 0 bases at V and 2 bases at J; junction bases unmatched: 7. The CDR3 region has the DNA TGTGCCAGCAGCCAAGACCCCCTAGCGGTGACCTACGAGCAGTACTTC. The encoded protein is CASSQDPLAVTYEQYF.

The V call is TRBV6-5, the J call TRBJ2-1, with 7 bases lining up with TRBD2. V shed 8 bases, J shed 9 bases, and the junction held 13 bases outside the gene matches. The CDR3 is 14 residues long. In germline, CDR1 is MNHEY, CDR2 SVGAGI. The CDR3: CASEPPGLSVEQFF. DNA for the CDR3: TGTGCCAGCGAGCCCCCGGGACTATCTGTTGAGCAGTTCTTC.

This clone came up a few times. The chain combines TRBV10-1 with TRBJ2-1, with TRBD2 identical over 9 bases. There are 12 residues in the CDR3. V was clipped by 5 bases and J by 14 bases; unmatched bases: 7. The germline V gene has CDR1 WNHNN and CDR2 SYGVQD (reference sequence). CDR3 sequence reads: CASSQPSGAKFF. Written as DNA, the CDR3 is TGCGCCAGCAGTCAACCTAGCGGGGCCAAGTTCTTC.

The rearrangement uses TRBV10-3 and TRBJ2-7; 7 bases agree with TRBD1. The CDR3 covers 20 residues. Looked up from germline, CDR1 is ENHRY and CDR2 is SYGVKD. V gave up 2 bases and J gave up 3 bases; unmatched junction bases: 22. The CDR3 bases are TGTGCCATCAGTGAGAGTGGGGAACCGAAAGTTGACAGGGATTTCTACGAGCAGTACTTC. Amino acid sequence: CAISESGEPKVDRDFYEQYF.

In this sample, this clone turned up once. The V and J genes are TRBV11-2 and TRBJ2-5, with TRBD2 matching 10 bases. V lost 5 bases and J lost 1; bases outside the gene matches: 13. The CDR3 consists of 18 residues. Germline CDR1 is SGHAT and CDR2 is FQNNGV. The CDR3 reads CASSTRSLSGRPQETQYF. The CDR3 DNA follows: TGTGCCAGCAGCACCCGATCCCTTAGCGGGAGGCCCCAAGAGACCCAGTACTTC.

This chain joins TRBV5-1 and TRBJ1-3; no firm D call. Germline-derived CDR1 and CDR2 are SGHRS and YFSETQ. The V and J ends lost 1 base and 0 bases respectively, with 5 bases between them. CDR3 length: 14 amino acids. CDR3 in amino acids: CASSLTDSGNTIYF. CDR3 in DNA: TGCGCCAGCAGCTTGACAGACTCTGGAAACACCATATATTTT.

The CDR3 loop is CASSRGQNYNEQFF. DNA for the CDR3: TGTGCCAGCAGCCGAGGACAGAACTACAATGAGCAGTTCTTC. The chain is built from TRBV7-7 and TRBJ2-1, with D possibly TRBD1 on 6 matching bases. This CDR3 comprises 14 residues. Trimming took 5 bases from V and 3 from J, leaving 11 bases between them. The germline CDR1 and CDR2 sequences are SSHAT and FNYEAQ (reference sequence). The whole variable domain, filled in from reference TRBV7-7 and TRBJ2-1, reads GAGVSQSPRYKVTKRGQDVTLRCDPISSHATLYWYQQALGQGPEFLTYFNYEAQPDKSGLPSDRFSAERPEGSISTLTIQRTEQRDSAMYRCASSRGQNYNEQFFGPGTRLTVL.

V and J are TRBV6-5 and TRBJ2-1, with TRBD2 identical over 13 bases. V shed 8 bases, J shed 13 bases, and the junction held 8 bases outside the gene matches. Germline V lookup: CDR1 MNHEY, CDR2 SVGAGI. The CDR3 runs to 13 residues. CDR3 in DNA: TGTGCCAGCTACACCGGGACTAGCGGGGTTCAGTTCTTC. Amino acid sequence: CASYTGTSGVQFF.

Only a few counts were recorded for this clone. This chain connects TRBV27 to TRBJ2-5; TRBD2 agrees at 8 bases. After removal of 5 bases from V and 5 bases from J, the junction contained 10 bases not matched to a gene. The V gene's germline CDR1 is MNHEY and CDR2 SMNVEV (reference sequence). CDR3 length: 15 residues. The DNA of the CDR3 is TGTGCCAGCAGTGGGGGTGGCGGGAGGAAGGAGACCCAGTACTTC. This codes for CASSGGGGRKETQYF.

DNA of the CDR3: TGCAGCGCCTCAAGGGACAATGAGCAGTTCTTC. It yields the protein CSASRDNEQFF. The V call is TRBV29-1, the J call TRBJ2-1, with D unclear. Between the trimmed V and J ends, which lost 7 bases and 5 bases, there was a span of 9 bases. CDR1 and CDR2 from the germline V gene are SQVTM and ANQGSEA. The CDR3 length is 11 residues.

This chain uses TRBV2 with TRBJ2-7, with TRBD2 matching over 9 bases. The CDR3 contains 14 residues. After removal of 6 bases from V and 1 base from J, the junction contained 4 bases not matched to a gene. The germline V gene encodes CDR1 SNHLY and CDR2 FYNNEI. CDR3 amino acids: CASSQTSGSYEQYF. In DNA, the CDR3 is TGTGCCAGCAGCCAGACTAGCGGATCCTACGAGCAGTACTTC.

V gene TRBV7-2 combines with J gene TRBJ1-5, with 9 bases identical to TRBD1. V gave up 5 bases and J gave up 5 bases; unmatched junction bases: 4. This CDR3 spans 14 amino acids. Germline V gives CDR1 SGHTA, CDR2 FQGNSA. In nucleotides, the CDR3 is TGTGCCAGCAGCCGAACAGGGGGCTATCAGCCCCAGCATTTT. It yields the protein CASSRTGGYQPQHF.

This clone was observed a few times. The rearrangement uses TRBV6-6 and TRBJ1-1; no clear D gene. Trimming cost V 0 bases and J 7 bases, with 6 bases left between them. There are 12 residues in the CDR3. Germline V gene sequence: CDR1 MNHNY, CDR2 SVGAGI (reference sequence). CDR3 region: CASSYSTDEAFF. The CDR3 bases are TGTGCCAGCAGTTACTCGACGGATGAAGCTTTCTTT.

The CDR3 nucleotides are TGTGCCAGCAGTTACTCTTCTGACCGCTCTGGAAACACCATATATTTT. This gives the protein CASSYSSDRSGNTIYF. The chain has TRBV6-5 and TRBJ1-3; D unclear. Germline values: CDR1 MNHEY, CDR2 SVGAGI. Trimming left V 0 bases short and J 0 bases short, with 9 bases between. The CDR3 runs to 16 residues.

The chain couples TRBV19 to TRBJ2-2; 11 bases agree with TRBD2. The CDR3 loop spans 17 amino acids. J gave up 5 bases and V 6 bases, and 11 bases lay outside the gene matches. Per germline, CDR1 LNHDA and CDR2 SQIVND (reference sequence). The CDR3 sequence: CASSLIAGGPGTGELFF. CDR3 nucleotides: TGTGCCAGTAGCCTTATAGCGGGAGGGCCCGGAACCGGGGAGCTGTTTTTT.

V usage is TRBV19 and J usage is TRBJ2-3, with 8 bases identical to TRBD2. The V gene end was trimmed by 3 bases and the J gene end by 1 base; junction bases not matched to a gene: 6. Germline assignment: CDR1 LNHDA and CDR2 SQIVND (reference sequence). The CDR3 is 16 residues long. The CDR3 nucleotides read TGTGCCAGTAGTATGGTTACCGGGAGGGGCACAGATACGCAGTATTTT. This sequence encodes CASSMVTGRGTDTQYF.

The table lists this clone with a count of one. The chain employs TRBV5-1 and TRBJ2-3; D ambiguous. Germline-derived CDR1 and CDR2 are SGHRS and YFSETQ. This CDR3 spans 14 amino acids. The germline V and J ends were trimmed by 4 bases and 6 bases, with 15 bases remaining between them. The CDR3 DNA is TGCGCCAGCAGCACAACCGGATCCTCCGATACGCAGTATTTT. It translates to CASSTTGSSDTQYF.

The rearrangement links TRBV6-5 to TRBJ2-5; 9 positions match TRBD1. The V and J ends lost 5 bases and 4 bases, in that order; junction bases with no gene match: 8. The CDR3 covers 15 residues. Germline-derived CDR1 and CDR2 are MNHEY and SVGAGI. CDR3 residues: CASSPYRGLRETQYF. CDR3 DNA: TGTGCCAGCAGTCCTTACAGGGGGCTCAGAGAGACCCAGTACTTC.

In this sample, this clone turned up a few times. The V call is TRBV7-9, the J call TRBJ2-7; D possibly matches TRBD1 or TRBD2 (5 bases each). The CDR3 loop spans 13 amino acids. In germline, CDR1 is SEHNR, CDR2 FQNEAQ (reference sequence). The V and J ends lost 4 bases and 3 bases respectively, with 10 bases between them. CDR3 DNA sequence: TGTGCCAGCAGCTCGGGACGTTTCTACGAGCAGTACTTC. This gives the protein CASSSGRFYEQYF.

The chain carries TRBV6-1 and TRBJ2-7; D may be TRBD2 (6 bases). CDR1 is MNHNS and CDR2 is SASEGT in the germline V gene. V lost 6 bases and J lost 5, with 14 bases in between. The length of the CDR3 is 13 residues. CDR3 nucleotides: TGTGCCAGCAGGGGGTGGAGGGAAAACGAGCAGTACTTC. This encodes CASRGWRENEQYF.

This sequence joins TRBV19 and TRBJ2-2; TRBD2 matches 14 bases. The CDR3 extends over 16 amino acids. V shed 4 bases, J shed 4 bases, and the junction held 2 bases outside the gene matches. Germline CDR1 reads LNHDA; CDR2 reads SQIVND (reference sequence). DNA of the CDR3: TGTGCCAGTAGTACCGGACTAGCGGGGGGCACCGGGGAGCTGTTTTTT. Its protein product is CASSTGLAGGTGELFF.

Only a few counts were recorded for this clone. This chain joins TRBV28 and TRBJ2-2; 8 bases match TRBD1. V gave up 5 bases and J gave up 2 bases; unmatched junction bases: 10. Germline V gives CDR1 MDHEN, CDR2 SYDVKM. This CDR3 is built from 17 residues. The CDR3: CASSTTGAQDNTGELFF. The CDR3 nucleotides are TGTGCCAGCAGTACGACAGGGGCGCAGGATAACACCGGGGAGCTGTTTTTT.

The gene calls are TRBV27 and TRBJ2-7, with 9 bases identical to TRBD1. Trimming cost V 6 bases and J 3 bases; bases outside gene matches: 3. The CDR3 length is 13 residues. From germline, CDR1 is MNHEY and CDR2 SMNVEV (reference sequence). CDR3 amino acids: CASRKTGGYEQYF. In nucleotides, the CDR3 is TGTGCCAGCAGGAAGACAGGGGGCTACGAGCAGTACTTC.

The V gene is TRBV7-3, the J gene TRBJ2-3; TRBD2 aligns across 13 bases. V was clipped by 5 bases and J by 5 bases; unmatched bases: 13. CDR1 and CDR2 from the germline V gene are SGHTA and FQGTGA. The CDR3 is 18 amino acids. The CDR3 loop is CASSAGPGLAGLKDTQYF. CDR3 DNA sequence: TGTGCCAGCAGCGCCGGACCGGGACTAGCGGGACTTAAAGATACGCAGTATTTT.

This clone occurred once. V and J are TRBV10-2 and TRBJ2-7, with a tentative D call TRBD1 (5 bases). Germline-derived CDR1 and CDR2 are WSHSY and SAAADI. The V and J ends lost 7 bases and 3 bases respectively, with 16 bases between them. The CDR3 loop spans 14 amino acids. As DNA, the CDR3 is TGCGCCAGCACCCAAGGGCAGGGCGTCTACGAGCAGTACTTC. Translated: CASTQGQGVYEQYF.

The chain recombines TRBV15 with TRBJ1-4, with 8 bases identical to TRBD1. Unmatched junction bases numbered 6, after V lost 1 base and J lost 5 bases. Germline loops: CDR1 LNHNV, CDR2 YYDKDF (reference sequence). This CDR3 has 16 amino acids. CDR3 nucleotides: TGTGCCACCAGCAGAGGTGGGACAGGAGAGAATGAAAAACTGTTTTTT. This gives the protein CATSRGGTGENEKLFF.

The chain carries TRBV5-6 and TRBJ2-2; possibly TRBD1 for D (5 bases). The germline V gene encodes CDR1 SGHDT and CDR2 YYEEEE. Deletions cut 2 bases from V and 5 bases from J, with 10 bases between. CDR3 size: 14 residues. CDR3 DNA: TGTGCCAGCAGCTTTGGTCAGGGAACCGGGGAGCTGTTTTTT. Its translation is CASSFGQGTGELFF.